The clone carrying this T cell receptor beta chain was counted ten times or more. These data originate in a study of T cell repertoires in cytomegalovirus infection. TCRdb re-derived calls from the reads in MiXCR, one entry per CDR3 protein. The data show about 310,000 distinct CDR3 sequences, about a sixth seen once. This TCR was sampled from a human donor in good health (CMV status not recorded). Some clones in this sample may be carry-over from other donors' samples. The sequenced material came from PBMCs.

This CDR3 reads CASSVDVDSNQPQHF. In DNA form, the CDR3 reads TGTGCCAGCAGCGTAGACGTCGATAGCAATCAGCCCCAGCATTTT. The chain carries TRBV9 and TRBJ1-5; D gene ambiguous. Germline V CDR1 and CDR2: SGDLS, YYNGEE. The V end lost 0 bases, the J end lost 0 bases, and 7 bases lay between the germline ends. This CDR3 is built from 15 residues.